This TCR beta chain was sequenced in a study of cytomegalovirus exposure and HLA in healthy donors. In the study overall: Samples from HLA-typed donors yielded approximately 80 million unique TCRs in an early data release.

CDR3 length: 17 amino acids. The V and J ends lost 0 bases and 6 bases, in that order; junction bases with no gene match: 10. Germline CDR1 is MNHNS and CDR2 is SASEGT. With 60 Vbeta and 13 Jbeta primers, the PCR was carried out. Assay: immunoSEQ multiplex PCR; the TCRdb copy retains only in-frame clones and omits some. The table records about 140,000 clones, around nine tenths of them present only once. Details on this clone: Its target is unknown.

Study-wide findings and caveats: When a later analysis compared HLA-associated TCR beta chains with equally common others, the HLA-associated chains turned out to be more clonally expanded and to have lower generation probabilities. It was assumed in the presence/absence analyses that sequencing depth was roughly uniform across donors. A few chains tied to CMV proved CMV antigen-specific in vitro.

The chain has TRBV6-1 and TRBJ2-2; 7 bases are shared with TRBD1. Sequenced input: PBMCs. This sequence was found in a woman in her thirties in good health and CMV-seronegative. Written as DNA, the CDR3 is TGTGCCAGCAGTGAAGCGAGGTCCACAGGGGTCGCCGGGGAGCTGTTTTTT. This translates into CASSEARSTGVAGELFF.